This TCR beta chain was documented in a study of blood T cell repertoires in COVID-19. The V gene lost 8 bases and the J gene lost 2 bases, with 21 bases spanning the gap. Germline-derived CDR1 and CDR2 are LNHDA and SQIVND (reference sequence). The CDR3 length is 16 residues. The assay was immunoSEQ multiplex PCR, and TCRdb's table has in-frame clones only and misses some. The sample carries about 480,000 clones, 75% to 90% recorded once. The clonotype comes from a woman in her sixties who had recovered from COVID-19. The specimen sequenced was PBMCs or T cells enriched from blood (not recorded which). The chain links TRBV19 to TRBJ1-2, with D tentatively TRBD1 (6 bases). CDR3 coding DNA: TGTGCCAGTGGTACTACTACGGGACAACCAAACTATGGCTACACCTTC. Amino acid sequence: CASGTTTGQPNYGYTF.